One sample yielded the 25 T cell receptor beta chains listed below, sequenced in a study of regulatory T cells in long-lasting Graves disease. Time point denoted: persistent/refractory GD, antithyroid drugs over 5 years with positive TRAb. PBMC-derived RNA was used for the TCR library. Arm-PCR of CDR3 regions and iRepertoire HTBI primers were used to build TCR beta libraries. TCRdb re-derived calls from the multiplex PCR reads in MiXCR, one entry per CDR3 protein. Among under 450,000 distinct CDR3 sequences listed, roughly a quarter were seen once. This material consisted of peripheral blood mononuclear cells (PBMCs), taken when the disease was refractory, from a patient treated with antithyroid drugs. These receptors came from a female donor with Graves disease.

The table lists this clonotype with a few counts. The rearrangement links TRBV2 to TRBJ2-3, with a tentative D call TRBD2 (6 bases). The CDR3 has 12 residues. V lost 8 bases and J lost 4, with 10 bases in between. Germline V gives CDR1 SNHLY, CDR2 FYNNEI. In nucleotides, the CDR3 is TGTGCCAGCGGGGGGTTTCCAGATACGCAGTATTTT. Amino acid sequence: CASGGFPDTQYF.

V and J are TRBV7-2 and TRBJ1-6; 8 bases align to TRBD1. Losses at the gene ends were 1 base for V and 6 bases for J; bases not matched to a gene: 5. The CDR3 contains 16 residues. Germline values: CDR1 SGHTA, CDR2 FQGNSA. CDR3 protein: CASSLGGQGSNSPLHF. CDR3 coding DNA: TGTGCCAGCAGCTTAGGAGGACAGGGAAGTAATTCACCCCTCCACTTT.

This clonotype was observed a handful of times. This sequence joins TRBV28 and TRBJ1-1; maybe TRBD1 (5 bases). The CDR3 extends over 14 amino acids. Trimming cost V 5 bases and J 0 bases, with 10 bases left between them. Per germline, CDR1 MDHEN and CDR2 SYDVKM. CDR3 region: CASSPWGLNTEAFF. The CDR3 bases are TGTGCCAGCAGTCCGTGGGGCTTGAACACTGAAGCTTTCTTT. The variable domain in full, with the rest retrieved from reference TRBV28 and TRBJ1-1, is DVKVTQSSRYLVKRTGEKVFLECVQDMDHENMFWYRQDPGLGLRLIYFSYDVKMKEKGDIPEGYSVSREKKERFSLILESASTNQTSMYLCASSPWGLNTEAFFGQGTRLTVV.

This clonotype has ten or more counts. The chain has TRBV20-1 and TRBJ1-5; no firm D call. Germline lookup yields CDR1 DFQATT and CDR2 SNEGSKA (reference sequence). V dropped 5 bases and J dropped 0 bases, with 5 bases sitting between them. The CDR3 extends over 12 amino acids. CDR3 loop: CSAGDSNQPQHF. CDR3 nucleotide sequence: TGCAGTGCTGGGGATAGCAATCAGCCCCAGCATTTT.

This clonotype was counted between two and nine times. The chain has TRBV9 and TRBJ2-7, with 9 bases fitting TRBD2. V dropped 3 bases and J dropped 5; count of bases not matched to a gene: 12. CDR1 SGDLS and CDR2 YYNGEE come from the germline V gene. The CDR3 runs 16 residues. CDR3 coding DNA: TGTGCCAGCAGCGAAAGATGGGCGGGAGGGCCCCACGAGCAGTACTTC. Translating gives CASSERWAGGPHEQYF.

Ten or more counts support this clonotype. This chain links TRBV7-2 with TRBJ2-1; D not resolved. Trimming pared 2 bases from V and 6 bases from J, leaving 8 bases between. Germline V lookup: CDR1 SGHTA, CDR2 FQGNSA. The CDR3 covers 13 residues. The DNA for the CDR3 is TGTGCCAGCAGCTTACGACTCATCAATGAGCAGTTCTTC. This translates into CASSLRLINEQFF.

The V gene is TRBV3-1, the J gene TRBJ2-7; D may be TRBD2 (5 bases). This CDR3 contains 14 residues. The V gene's germline CDR1 is LGHDT and CDR2 YNNKEL (reference sequence). The V and J ends lost 0 bases and 2 bases respectively, with 8 bases between them. CDR3 sequence reads: CASSQDISAYEQYF. Here the CDR3 DNA reads TGTGCCAGCAGCCAAGACATTAGCGCCTACGAGCAGTACTTC.

In this sample, this clonotype turned up a few times. The chain recombines TRBV6-1 with TRBJ1-6; 10 bases map to TRBD1. With V trimmed by 6 bases and J by 9 bases, 5 bases remained unmatched. Germline loops: CDR1 MNHNS, CDR2 SASEGT. The CDR3 sequence is 14 residues long. The CDR3 DNA reads TGTGCCAGCAGGGGGGACAGGGGTATTTCACCCCTCCACTTT. Amino acid sequence: CASRGDRGISPLHF.

This clonotype has just a few counts. The chain is built from TRBV7-2 and TRBJ1-1; the D gene is possibly TRBD1 (6 bases). Germline V lookup: CDR1 SGHTA, CDR2 FQGNSA. Trimming stripped 7 bases from V and 1 base from J, with 16 bases between. The CDR3 extends over 15 amino acids. CDR3 sequence: CASNSAATGNTEAFF. CDR3 nucleotide sequence: TGTGCCAGCAACTCAGCCGCGACAGGGAACACTGAAGCTTTCTTT.

This clonotype was seen ten or more times. The rearrangement joins TRBV30 to TRBJ2-4; D is ambiguous. The CDR3 has 14 amino acids. Germline CDR1 is GTSNPN and CDR2 is SVGIG (reference sequence). V dropped 3 bases and J dropped 0 bases, with 9 bases sitting between them. DNA of the CDR3: TGTGCCTGGAGGGCAGCCCTAGCCAAAAACATTCAGTACTTC. Protein sequence: CAWRAALAKNIQYF.

The rearrangement joins TRBV12-3 or TRBV12-4 to TRBJ2-2, with 10 bases identical to TRBD2. The CDR3 runs 18 residues. The V gene end was trimmed by 5 bases and the J gene end by 1 base; junction bases not matched to a gene: 10. The chain's CDR3 is CASSPSLAGEMNTGELFF. In DNA, the CDR3 is TGTGCCAGCAGTCCTAGTCTAGCGGGAGAGATGAACACCGGGGAGCTGTTTTTT.

V and J are TRBV7-3 and TRBJ2-7; possible D gene TRBD1, 5 bases. Deletions cut 6 bases from V and 5 bases from J, with 20 bases between. CDR3 length equals 15 residues. Germline V lookup: CDR1 SGHTA, CDR2 FQGTGA. Written as DNA, the CDR3 is TGTGCCAGCAGTCTCACTCCGGCAGGGTTGCACGAGCAGTACTTC. This sequence encodes CASSLTPAGLHEQYF.

As for this clonotype: At one end, the junction sequence differs from germline, possibly due to a read error. This chain connects TRBV5-1 to TRBJ1-3, with D maybe TRBD1 (5 bases). This CDR3 is 13 amino acids long. Germline-derived CDR1 and CDR2 are SGHRS and YFSETQ. The CDR3 reads CASMRGWRNTIYF. The CDR3 DNA reads TGTGCCAGCATGAGGGGTTGGAGAAACACCATATATTTT.

This clonotype has just one count. The V call is TRBV2, the J call TRBJ1-1, with unresolved D. In germline, CDR1 is SNHLY, CDR2 FYNNEI. The germline V and J ends were trimmed by 6 bases and 2 bases, with 16 bases remaining between them. This CDR3 is built from 15 residues. The CDR3 protein is CASSPGPLLNTEAFF. The CDR3 DNA reads TGTGCCAGCAGCCCCGGGCCCTTACTCAACACTGAAGCTTTCTTT. The full variable domain, its missing parts supplied by reference TRBV2 and TRBJ1-1, is EPEVTQTPSHQVTQMGQEVILRCVPISNHLYFYWYRQILGQKVEFLVSFYNNEISEKSEIFDDQFSVERPDGSNFTLKIRSTKLEDSAMYFCASSPGPLLNTEAFFGQGTRLTVV.

In its sample, this clonotype was seen many times. V usage is TRBV24-1 and J usage is TRBJ1-2, with a possible D match to TRBD1 (5 bases). The CDR3 covers 13 residues. The germline V gene encodes CDR1 KGHDR and CDR2 SFDVKD. The V gene lost 5 bases and the J gene lost 4 bases, with 10 bases spanning the gap. The CDR3, as DNA: TGTGCCACCAGTGTGGGACGAGGCTATGGCTACACCTTC. Its protein product is CATSVGRGYGYTF.

This clonotype has a count of ten or more. The CDR3 sequence is CAGAQGARGETQYF. DNA for the CDR3: TGTGCCGGAGCTCAGGGGGCACGGGGGGAGACCCAGTACTTC. The chain joins TRBV2 to TRBJ2-5, with TRBD1 identical over 8 bases. Per the germline V gene, CDR1 is SNHLY and CDR2 is FYNNEI. V lost 11 bases and J lost 5; bases outside the gene matches: 13. This CDR3 region has 14 residues. Complete variable domain (other parts from reference TRBV2 and TRBJ2-5): EPEVTQTPSHQVTQMGQEVILRCVPISNHLYFYWYRQILGQKVEFLVSFYNNEISEKSEIFDDQFSVERPDGSNFTLKIRSTKLEDSAMYFCAGAQGARGETQYFGPGTRLLVL.

This clonotype has ten or more counts. The J gene is TRBJ1-2, the V gene TRBV28; tentative D call: TRBD1 (5 bases). V was pared by 2 bases and J by 6 bases, with 16 bases between. The germline gives CDR1 MDHEN, CDR2 SYDVKM. This CDR3 comprises 15 residues. The CDR3 DNA reads as TGTGCCAGCAGTTTAGGCAGGGTGGGAATCGATGGCTACACCTTC. As protein: CASSLGRVGIDGYTF.

This clonotype occurred many times. The chain links TRBV20-1 to TRBJ2-5; TRBD2 matches 9 bases. The length of the CDR3 is 13 residues. Germline V gene lookup returns CDR1 DFQATT and CDR2 SNEGSKA (reference sequence). Trimming took 4 bases from V and 5 from J; bases not matched to a gene: 5. The CDR3, as DNA: TGCAGTGCTAAACTAGCGGGTTTCGAGACCCAGTACTTC. Its protein is CSAKLAGFETQYF.

This clonotype was counted only a few times. This sequence joins TRBV3-1 and TRBJ2-7, with D unresolved. The germline V and J ends were trimmed by 0 bases and 5 bases, with 17 bases remaining between them. The CDR3 extends over 16 amino acids. Germline-derived CDR1 and CDR2 are LGHDT and YNNKEL (reference sequence). CDR3 residues: CASSQDGHPDLHEQYF. The CDR3 region has the DNA TGTGCCAGCAGCCAAGATGGTCACCCGGACCTCCACGAGCAGTACTTC.

This clonotype showed up many times. The J gene is TRBJ2-6, the V gene TRBV2; D call uncertain. Germline assignment: CDR1 SNHLY and CDR2 FYNNEI. This CDR3 is built from 12 residues. Trimming removed 4 bases from V and 2 bases from J, with 0 bases in between. The CDR3, as DNA: TGTGCCAGCAGTGCTGGGGCCAACGTCCTGACTTTC. Translating it yields CASSAGANVLTF.

This clonotype was counted only a few times. The chain carries TRBV20-1 and TRBJ2-7; D call uncertain. With 5 bases removed from V and 4 bases from J, the gap between germline ends came to 12 bases. CDR3 length: 12 residues. Germline V lookup: CDR1 DFQATT, CDR2 SNEGSKA (reference sequence). The CDR3 DNA follows: TGCAGTGCTCGTCACCTAAGTTACGAGCAGTACTTC. Encoded protein: CSARHLSYEQYF.

This clonotype was observed many times. Here the CDR3 DNA reads TGTGCCAGCAGTTTCCGGACACCCGCCAAAAACATTCAGTACTTC. Protein: CASSFRTPAKNIQYF. J is TRBJ2-4 and V is TRBV28, with D possibly being TRBD1 (5 bases). CDR1 is MDHEN and CDR2 is SYDVKM in the germline V gene. V lost 3 bases to trimming and J lost 1 base, with 10 bases between them. The CDR3 extends over 15 amino acids.

This clonotype occurred many times. The rearrangement uses TRBV28 and TRBJ2-5; D call uncertain. Between the trimmed V and J ends, which lost 6 bases and 0 bases, there was a span of 8 bases. This CDR3 contains 13 residues. Germline V gives CDR1 MDHEN, CDR2 SYDVKM. The DNA for the CDR3 is TGTGCCAGCAGATTAGAATACCAAGAGACCCAGTACTTC. This encodes CASRLEYQETQYF.

This clonotype has a handful of counts. The chain couples TRBV9 to TRBJ2-5, with D possibly matching TRBD1 (5 bases). CDR1 and CDR2 (germline): SGDLS, YYNGEE. V was cut by 4 bases and J by 7 bases, with 17 bases left in between. The CDR3 length is 14 residues. This chain's CDR3 is CASSQFRVIGTQYF. Here the CDR3 DNA reads TGTGCCAGCAGCCAATTCAGGGTAATAGGGACCCAGTACTTC.

A remark on this clonotype: One end of the junction does not line up with germline, which may come from a read error. This chain uses TRBV20-1 with TRBJ1-5; the D is unclear. Germline-derived CDR1 and CDR2 are DFQATT and SNEGSKA (reference sequence). The CDR3 has 13 residues. This chain's CDR3 is CSAGEGGVGPQHF. The DNA of the CDR3 is TGCAGTGCTGGAGAAGGCGGGGTTGGGCCCCAGCATTTT.